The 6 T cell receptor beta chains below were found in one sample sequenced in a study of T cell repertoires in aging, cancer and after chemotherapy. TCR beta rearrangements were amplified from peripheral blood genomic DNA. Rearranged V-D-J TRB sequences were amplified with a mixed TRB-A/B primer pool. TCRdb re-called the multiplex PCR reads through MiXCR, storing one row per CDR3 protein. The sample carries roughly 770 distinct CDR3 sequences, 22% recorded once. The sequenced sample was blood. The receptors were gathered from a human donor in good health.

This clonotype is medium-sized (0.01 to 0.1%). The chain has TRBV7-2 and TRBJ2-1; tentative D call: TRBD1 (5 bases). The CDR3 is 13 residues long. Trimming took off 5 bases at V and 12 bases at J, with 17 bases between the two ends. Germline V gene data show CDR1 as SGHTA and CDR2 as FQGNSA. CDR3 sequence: CASSQARDLLQFF. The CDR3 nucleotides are TGTGCCAGCAGCCAGGCCAGGGATTTATTGCAGTTCTTC.

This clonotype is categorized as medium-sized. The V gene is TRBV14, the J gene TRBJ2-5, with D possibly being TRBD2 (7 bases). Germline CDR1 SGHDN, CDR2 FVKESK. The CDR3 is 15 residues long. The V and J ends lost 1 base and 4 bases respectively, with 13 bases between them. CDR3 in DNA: TGTGCCAGCAGCCAAGGCACAGGGAGGGCAGAGACCCAGTACTTC. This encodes CASSQGTGRAETQYF.

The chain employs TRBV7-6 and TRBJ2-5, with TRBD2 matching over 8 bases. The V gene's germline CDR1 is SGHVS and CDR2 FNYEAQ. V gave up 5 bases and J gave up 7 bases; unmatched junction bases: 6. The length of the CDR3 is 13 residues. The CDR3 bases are TGTGCCAGCAGCATCGGGGGGGTTGCGACCCAGTACTTC. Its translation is CASSIGGVATQYF.

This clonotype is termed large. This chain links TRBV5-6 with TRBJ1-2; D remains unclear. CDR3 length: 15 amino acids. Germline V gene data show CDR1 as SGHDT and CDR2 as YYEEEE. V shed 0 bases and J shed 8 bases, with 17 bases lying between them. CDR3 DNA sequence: TGTGCCAGCAGCTTGGTGCTGGCCTCGGTCAAAGGCTACACCTTC. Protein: CASSLVLASVKGYTF.

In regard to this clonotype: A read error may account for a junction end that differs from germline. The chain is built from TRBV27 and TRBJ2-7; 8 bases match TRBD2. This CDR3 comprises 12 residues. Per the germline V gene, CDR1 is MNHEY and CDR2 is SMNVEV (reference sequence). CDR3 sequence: CASSFRGGGTSF. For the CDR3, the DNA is TGTGCCAGCAGTTTCCGGGGGGGCGGGACATCCTTC.

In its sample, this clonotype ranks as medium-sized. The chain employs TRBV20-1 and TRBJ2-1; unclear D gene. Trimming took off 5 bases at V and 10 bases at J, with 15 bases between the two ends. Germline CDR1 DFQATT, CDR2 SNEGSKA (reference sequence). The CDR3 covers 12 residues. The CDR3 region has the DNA TGCAGTGCTGCGCGAGAAAACCGGGAGCAGTTCTTC. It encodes CSAARENREQFF.